The 8 T cell receptor beta chains presented below share a single source sample, sequenced in a study of blood T cell repertoires in COVID-19. The table came from immunoSEQ multiplex PCR; TCRdb's copy has only in-frame clones and leaves some out. Among more than 200,000 clones, around 80% were seen once, and the ten largest hold over 3%. Specimen: peripheral blood. The receptors come from a woman between 40 and 55 years old with active or convalescent COVID-19.

The chain has TRBV3-1 (or the pseudogene TRBV3-2) and TRBJ2-4; a weak D match, TRBD2 (5 bases). Between the trimmed V and J ends, which lost 2 bases and 5 bases, there was a span of 7 bases. Germline CDR1 and CDR2: LGHDT and YNNKEL (reference sequence). The CDR3 runs to 13 residues. The CDR3 region has the DNA TGTGCCAGCAGCCAAATCGGGGAAAACATTCAGTACTTC. Translation gives CASSQIGENIQYF.

J is TRBJ1-5 and V is TRBV18, with 9 bases that match TRBD1. From germline, CDR1 is KGHSH and CDR2 LQKENI. The CDR3 is 18 amino acids. With V trimmed by 2 bases and J by 10 bases, 18 bases remained unmatched. In nucleotides, the CDR3 is TGTGCCAGCTCACCAAGATGGTTGAGGGACAGGGACAAGGGTCCCCAGCATTTT. This gives the protein CASSPRWLRDRDKGPQHF.

The V call is TRBV10-3, the J call TRBJ2-3; 12 nucleotides agree with TRBD2. This CDR3 is 14 amino acids long. Losses at the gene ends were 5 bases for V and 11 bases for J; bases not matched to a gene: 8. Germline V gene lookup returns CDR1 ENHRY and CDR2 SYGVKD. For the CDR3, the DNA is TGTGCCATCAGTTCTGGACTAGCGGGGTCGAGGCAGTATTTT. Translated, it gives CAISSGLAGSRQYF.

As concerns this clone: Other nucleotide sequences in the sample specify the same CDR3. The V and J genes are TRBV9 and TRBJ1-6, with a possible D match to TRBD1 (5 bases). Trimming left V 0 bases short and J 5 bases short, with 6 bases between. The CDR3 has 14 amino acids. The germline CDR1 and CDR2 sequences are SGDLS and YYNGEE. This chain's CDR3 is CASSVEGDNSPLHF. The CDR3 DNA reads TGTGCCAGCAGCGTAGAAGGGGATAATTCACCCCTCCACTTT.

The chain links TRBV6-5 to TRBJ1-3; a possible D gene is TRBD1 (5 bases). This CDR3 has 15 residues. Per germline, CDR1 MNHEY and CDR2 SVGAGI. Trimming removed 4 bases from V and 4 bases from J, with 14 bases in between. CDR3 sequence reads: CASSSRGTDGNTIYF. CDR3 DNA sequence: TGTGCCAGCAGTTCCCGGGGGACTGACGGAAACACCATATATTTT.

This clone has a single count. The chain has TRBV6-1 and TRBJ2-7; 7 nucleotides align to TRBD1. The J segment lost 3 bases and the V segment lost 2 bases, leaving 7 bases of the junction unmatched. The CDR3 contains 15 residues. Germline loops: CDR1 MNHNS, CDR2 SASEGT. The CDR3: CASSERRQGVYEQYV. DNA of the CDR3: TGTGCCAGCAGTGAACGGAGGCAGGGGGTCTACGAGCAGTACGTC.

The gene calls are TRBV9 and TRBJ2-5; 9 bases align to TRBD2. The V gene end was trimmed by 2 bases and the J gene end by 1 base; junction bases not matched to a gene: 3. CDR1 and CDR2 (germline): SGDLS, YYNGEE. The CDR3 consists of 15 residues. The DNA of the CDR3 is TGTGCCAGCAGCGTCGGGACTAGCACCCAAGAGACCCAGTACTTC. It is translated as CASSVGTSTQETQYF.

The genes are TRBV2 and TRBJ1-2, with D hard to call. Trimming took 6 bases from V and 6 from J, leaving 11 bases between them. Germline V gene sequence: CDR1 SNHLY, CDR2 FYNNEI. CDR3 length equals 12 residues. CDR3 protein: CASSVDNHGYTF. The DNA for the CDR3 is TGTGCCAGCAGCGTCGACAATCATGGCTACACCTTC.